Here is one T cell receptor (beta chain) with its context. This record belongs to a study of blood T cell repertoires in COVID-19. About the study: Sample material is recorded as cDNA or gDNA derived from T cells, B-cell-depleted T cells, or PBMCs.

Clones were sequenced by immunoSEQ multiplex PCR, and TCRdb holds only the in-frame ones, with some missing. Of some 260,000 clones listed, about nine tenths are singletons. Trimming took 7 bases from V and 5 from J; bases not matched to a gene: 22. Germline CDR1 and CDR2: SGHDN and FVKESK. This CDR3 contains 19 residues. Sequencing was carried out using peripheral blood. This clonotype was obtained from a woman aged 25 to 39 with COVID-19, enrolled during active disease. J is TRBJ2-2 and V is TRBV14; 7 positions agree with TRBD2. The CDR3 region is CASTLERMGREFYTGELFF. The CDR3 bases are TGTGCCAGCACCCTAGAACGAATGGGGCGGGAGTTTTATACCGGGGAGCTGTTTTTT. Filled out from reference TRBV14 and TRBJ2-2, the complete variable domain reads EAGVTQFPSHSVIEKGQTVTLRCDPISGHDNLYWYRRVMGKEIKFLLHFVKESKQDESGMPNNRFLAERTGGTYSTLKVQPAELEDSGVYFCASTLERMGREFYTGELFFGEGSRLTVL.